What follows describes a single T cell receptor (beta chain). Its target is not known. This sample is part of a study of cytomegalovirus exposure and HLA in healthy donors. General study results and limits: Cytomegalovirus status was reportedly diagnosed by the classifier with high sensitivity and specificity. Listed as cytomegalovirus-associated were about 160 TCR beta chains.

Separation from the roughly 670-subject first cohort characterized the roughly 130-subject validation cohort, to which the donors belonged. Clones were sequenced by immunoSEQ multiplex PCR, and TCRdb holds only the in-frame ones, with some missing. Of about 78,000 clones detected, 90% to 96% appear once; the ten largest clones hold roughly 1.6%. V gave up 6 bases and J gave up 0 bases, with 24 bases separating them. The CDR3 runs to 20 residues. Germline CDR1 reads LNHDA; CDR2 reads SQIVND (reference sequence). The chain uses TRBV19 and TRBJ2-6, with D perhaps matching TRBD1 (6 bases). The sequence was collected from a man aged 18-30 years in good health and CMV-seropositive. Sequenced: PBMCs. The CDR3 reads CASSTLGAGSSYSGANVLTF. The CDR3 bases are TGTGCCAGTAGCACATTGGGGGCAGGAAGTTCCTACTCTGGGGCCAACGTCCTGACTTTC. The variable domain in full, with the rest retrieved from reference TRBV19 and TRBJ2-6, is DGGITQSPKYLFRKEGQNVTLSCEQNLNHDAMYWYRQDPGQGLRLIYYSQIVNDFQKGDIAEGYSVSREKKESFPLTVTSAQKNPTAFYLCASSTLGAGSSYSGANVLTFGAGSRLTVL.